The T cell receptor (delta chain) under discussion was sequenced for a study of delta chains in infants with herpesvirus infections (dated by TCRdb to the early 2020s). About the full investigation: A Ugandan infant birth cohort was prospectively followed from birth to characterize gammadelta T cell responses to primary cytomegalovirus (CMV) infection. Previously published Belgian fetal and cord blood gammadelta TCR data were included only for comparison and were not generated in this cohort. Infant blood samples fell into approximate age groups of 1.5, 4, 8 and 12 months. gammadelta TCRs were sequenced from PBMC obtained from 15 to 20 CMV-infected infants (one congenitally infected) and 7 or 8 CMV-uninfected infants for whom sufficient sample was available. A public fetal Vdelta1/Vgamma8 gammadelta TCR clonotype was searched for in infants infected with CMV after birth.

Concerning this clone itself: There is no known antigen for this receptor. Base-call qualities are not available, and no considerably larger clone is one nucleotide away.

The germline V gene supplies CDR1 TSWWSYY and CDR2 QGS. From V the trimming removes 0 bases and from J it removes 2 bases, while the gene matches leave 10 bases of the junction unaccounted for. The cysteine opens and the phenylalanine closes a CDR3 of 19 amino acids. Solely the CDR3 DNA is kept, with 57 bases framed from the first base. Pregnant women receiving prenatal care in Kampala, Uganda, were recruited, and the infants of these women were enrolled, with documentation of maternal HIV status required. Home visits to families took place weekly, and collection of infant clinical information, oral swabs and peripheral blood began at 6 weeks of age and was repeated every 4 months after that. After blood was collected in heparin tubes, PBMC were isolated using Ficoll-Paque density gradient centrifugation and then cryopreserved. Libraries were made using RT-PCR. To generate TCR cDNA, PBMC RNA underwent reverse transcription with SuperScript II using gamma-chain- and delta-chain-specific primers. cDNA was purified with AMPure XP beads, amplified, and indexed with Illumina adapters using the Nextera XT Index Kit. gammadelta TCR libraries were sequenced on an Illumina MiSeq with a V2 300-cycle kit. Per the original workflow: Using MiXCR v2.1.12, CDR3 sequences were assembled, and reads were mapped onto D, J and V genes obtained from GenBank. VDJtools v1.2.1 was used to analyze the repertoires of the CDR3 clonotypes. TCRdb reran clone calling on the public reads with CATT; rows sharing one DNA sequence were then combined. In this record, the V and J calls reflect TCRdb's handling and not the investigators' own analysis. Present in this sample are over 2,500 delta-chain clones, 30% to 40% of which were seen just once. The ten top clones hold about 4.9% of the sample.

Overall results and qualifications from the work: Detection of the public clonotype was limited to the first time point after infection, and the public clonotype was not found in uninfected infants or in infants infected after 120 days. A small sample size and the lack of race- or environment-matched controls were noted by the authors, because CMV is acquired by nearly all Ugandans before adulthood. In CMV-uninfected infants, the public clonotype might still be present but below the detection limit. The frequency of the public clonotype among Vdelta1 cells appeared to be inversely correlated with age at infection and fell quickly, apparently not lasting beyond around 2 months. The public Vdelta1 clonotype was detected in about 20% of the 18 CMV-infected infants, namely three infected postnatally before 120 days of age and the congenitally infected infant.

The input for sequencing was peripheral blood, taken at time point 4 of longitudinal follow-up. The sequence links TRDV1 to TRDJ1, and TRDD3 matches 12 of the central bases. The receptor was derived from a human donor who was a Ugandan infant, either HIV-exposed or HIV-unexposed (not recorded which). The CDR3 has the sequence CALGELRYWGILSTDKLIF. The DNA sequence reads TGTGCTCTTGGGGAACTCCGATACTGGGGGATACTTAGTACCGATAAACTCATCTTT.